This TCR beta chain was sequenced in a study of T cell responses to AZD1222 COVID-19 vaccine. Broader study findings: Donors, mostly white British, included more females; clonal diversity was possibly underestimated. Unmutated variant regions are reportedly the target of nearly half of TCRs that are spike-specific. Distributed over spike, vaccine-associated CD4 TCRs predominated at 160-218 and 743-854.

The CDR3 extends over 14 amino acids. The V and J ends lost 6 bases and 8 bases respectively, with 15 bases between them. The V gene's germline CDR1 is SGHRS and CDR2 YFSETQ. The protocol was immunoSEQ multiplex PCR, while the TCRdb copy is restricted to in-frame clones and leaves out a portion. This sample carries 110,000 or so clones, around 88% of them seen once, and the ten largest clones take almost 6.5%. In the case of this clone: Its antigen is unknown.

The clonotype comes from an adult who received the AZD1222 COVID-19 vaccine. The rearrangement uses TRBV5-1 and TRBJ1-6, with D possibly being TRBD1 (5 bases). The sequences come from peripheral blood, collected 28 days after the second AZD1222 dose. This CDR3 reads CASKQGQGYSPLHF. CDR3 nucleotides: TGCGCCAGCAAGCAGGGCCAGGGATATTCACCCCTCCACTTT.